This TCR beta chain was identified in a study of T cell responses to AZD1222 COVID-19 vaccine. Pooled in the analysis were second doses at about 4 or about 12 weeks. The CDR3 length is 15 residues. Germline CDR1 reads SNHLY; CDR2 reads FYNNEI. Trimming took off 5 bases at V and 0 bases at J, with 13 bases between the two ends. Clones were read by immunoSEQ multiplex PCR, and TCRdb kept only the in-frame ones, dropping some. The sample shows over 65,000 clones, more than 70% of them seen only once. This chain connects TRBV2 to TRBJ2-5; D is unclear. The starting material was peripheral blood, obtained 28 days after the second AZD1222 dose. This clonotype was sampled from an adult who received the AZD1222 COVID-19 vaccine. CDR3: CASSFGYTHQETQYF. The CDR3 DNA follows: TGTGCCAGCAGTTTCGGGTACACCCACCAAGAGACCCAGTACTTC.